These T cell receptor beta chains were read from a single sample in a study of T-cell memory formation after mild COVID-19. TCRdb re-called the 5' RACE reads with MiXCR, one entry per CDR3 protein. The sample records approximately 350,000 distinct CDR3 sequences, 13% to 15% being singletons. The sample was PBMCs or a T cell subset sorted from them (not recorded which). Every receptor here comes from a man younger than 35 who had mild COVID-19 (a few samples of this study predate the infection). Cell type and time point are not known. The CDR3 runs from the conserved cysteine through the conserved F or W. Fields, in order: CDR3 length, J gene, D gene, V gene, clone size, CDR3 DNA, CDR3 protein. The D gene is left open where the match is weak. The size of a clone is reported for some rows only, either as once, few or many, or as a class for expanded clones.

16 TRBJ1-2 TRBD1 TRBV4-3 few TGCGCCAGCAGCCAATCCACAGGGGGCGCTAACTATGGCTACACCTTC CASSQSTGGANYGYTF
15 TRBJ2-3 - TRBV7-9 - TGTGCCAGCACCTCTGTGACTAGTGACACAGATACGCAGTATTTT CASTSVTSDTDTQYF
15 TRBJ2-7 TRBD1 TRBV11-2 - TGTGCCAGCAGCTTACCCGGGACAGGGGCCAACGAGCAGTACTTC CASSLPGTGANEQYF
15 TRBJ2-2 - TRBV7-2 few TGTGCCAGCAGCTCCCGGGGAGGGGGCCCCGGGGAGCTGTTTTTT CASSSRGGGPGELFF
14 TRBJ2-3 - TRBV6-1 - TGTGCCAGCAGTGAACAGGGGAGGCCAGATACGCAGTATTTT CASSEQGRPDTQYF
15 TRBJ1-1 - TRBV9 - TGTGCCAGCAGCTCCCTAGGCACAGGAGACACTGAAGCTTTCTTT CASSSLGTGDTEAFF
16 TRBJ2-5 TRBD1 TRBV7-8 few TGTGCCAGCAGCTTAGACGATCGACAGGGTAAAGAGACCCAGTACTTC CASSLDDRQGKETQYF
13 TRBJ2-3 - TRBV30 - TGTGCCTGGAGGAATAAAGACACAGATACGCAGTATTTT CAWRNKDTDTQYF
16 TRBJ2-2 - TRBV6-2/TRBV6-3 few TGTGCCAGCAGTTACCAAACCGGGGGTAACACCGGGGAGCTGTTTTTT CASSYQTGGNTGELFF
12 TRBJ2-5 - TRBV29-1 many TGCAGCGTTGAAGACAGCCAAGAGACCCAGTACTTC CSVEDSQETQYF
15 TRBJ2-2 - TRBV3-1 - TGTGCCAGCAGCCAAGAAATCTGGGGCACCGGGGAGCTGTTTTTT CASSQEIWGTGELFF
12 TRBJ1-1 - TRBV7-9 once TGTGCCAGCAGCCTAATCAGGGAAGAAGCTTTCTTT CASSLIREEAFF
13 TRBJ2-2 - TRBV6-6 few TGTGCCGGATTGAGTCAGGGAGTCGGGGAGCTGTTTTTT CAGLSQGVGELFF
17 TRBJ2-7 TRBD1 TRBV18 few TGTGCCAGCTCACCACAGACTCCCGGGACAGGCACCTACGAGCAGTACTTC CASSPQTPGTGTYEQYF
16 TRBJ2-2 TRBD1 TRBV11-2 few TGTGCCAGCAGCTCTTACAGGGGGCCGAACACCGGGGAGCTGTTTTTT CASSSYRGPNTGELFF
15 TRBJ2-7 - TRBV28 - TGTGCCAGCAGCCCCCCCGGTGAGGGAACCTACGGGCAGTACTTC CASSPPGEGTYGQYF
15 TRBJ2-3 TRBD2 TRBV7-3 many TGTGCCAGCAGCTTACTAGCGGGGGGGCCAGATACGCAGTATTTT CASSLLAGGPDTQYF
19 TRBJ2-5 TRBD2 TRBV24-1 many TGTGCCACCAGTGATTTCCTCCCGGCGGTAGCGGGGGCACAAGAGACCCAGTACTTC CATSDFLPAVAGAQETQYF
14 TRBJ2-1 TRBD2 TRBV3-1 - TGTGCCAGCACCCTAGCGGGTAACTACGATGAGCAGTTCTTC CASTLAGNYDEQFF
12 TRBJ1-2 - TRBV20-1 - TGCAGTGCTAGACTGGGCTTTGGGGGCTACACCTTC CSARLGFGGYTF
16 TRBJ2-1 - TRBV9 many TGTGCCAGCAGCGAGACCCTCCTAGCGAGGGCCGATGAGCAGTTCTTC CASSETLLARADEQFF
14 TRBJ2-7 TRBD2 TRBV27 - TGTGCCAGCAGTTTTGTAGCGGGAACATACGAGCAGTACTTC CASSFVAGTYEQYF
13 TRBJ2-1 - TRBV20-1 - TGCAGTGGGGGCGGGGGCCTTTACAATGAGCAGTTCTTC CSGGGGLYNEQFF
10 TRBJ2-5 - TRBV20-1 few TGCAGTGTCAGGAGGGAGACCCAGTACTTC CSVRRETQYF
15 TRBJ2-7 - TRBV4-2 - TGTGCCAGCAGCCAAGGACAGGAGCGCAGCTACGAGCAGTACTTC CASSQGQERSYEQYF
13 TRBJ2-7 TRBD1 TRBV6-5 few TGTGCCAGCAGCCGACAGGGGGCGGACGAGCAGTACTTC CASSRQGADEQYF
15 TRBJ2-7 TRBD2 TRBV7-2 few TGTGCCAGCAGTGGGACTAGCGGGAGCTCCTACGAGCAGTACTTC CASSGTSGSSYEQYF
16 TRBJ1-2 TRBD1 TRBV4-1 - TGCGCCAGCAGCCAAGAACCCGGGACAGGGGGCTATGGCTACACCTTC CASSQEPGTGGYGYTF
15 TRBJ2-3 - TRBV7-2 - TGTGCCAGCACTCCGAGCAGACCGGGCACAGATACGCAGTATTTT CASTPSRPGTDTQYF
15 TRBJ2-7 - TRBV4-1 - TGCGCCAGAAGCCAAGTGGGACTTCCCCTAAACGAGCAGTACTTC CARSQVGLPLNEQYF
14 TRBJ1-2 - TRBV12-3/TRBV12-4 - TGTGCCAGCAGTTTCGAGGGGATAATATATGGCTACACCTTC CASSFEGIIYGYTF
15 TRBJ1-2 TRBD1 TRBV20-1 few TGCAGTGCTAGAGATTTGGGCAGGGGGATTCTTGGCTACACCTTC CSARDLGRGILGYTF
15 TRBJ1-2 - TRBV6-6 - TGTGCCAGCAGTTACTCAAGACTGCTAAACTATGGCTACACCTTC CASSYSRLLNYGYTF
16 TRBJ2-1 TRBD2 TRBV7-9 - TGTGCCAGCAGCTTAGAGCGGGGGTCGCCCTACAATGAGCAGTTCTTC CASSLERGSPYNEQFF
15 TRBJ2-3 - TRBV6-5 - TGTGCCAGCAGTTACCAAGGACCACTCACAGATACGCAGTATTTT CASSYQGPLTDTQYF
14 TRBJ1-1 - TRBV7-9 many TGTGCCAGCAGCTTACGTGGGGCCAGCACTGAAGCTTTCTTT CASSLRGASTEAFF
14 TRBJ1-5 TRBD1 TRBV18 - TGTGCCAGCTCACTACGGGACAGAAATCAGCCCCAGCATTTT CASSLRDRNQPQHF
14 TRBJ2-3 - TRBV18 - TGTGCCAGCTCACCACGACAGGCGACAGATACGCAGTATTTT CASSPRQATDTQYF
15 TRBJ2-1 TRBD1 TRBV5-1 few TGCGCCAGCAGCTTCCGGGACAGGGGGCTGGATGAGCAGTTCTTC CASSFRDRGLDEQFF
14 TRBJ2-5 TRBD1 TRBV28 many TGTGCCAGCAGTTTCGCAGGGGGTTTGGAGACCCAGTACTTC CASSFAGGLETQYF
12 TRBJ1-4 TRBD1 TRBV2 - TGTGCCAGCAGATGGGACAGGGAAAAACTGTTTTTT CASRWDREKLFF
13 TRBJ2-1 TRBD1 TRBV27 many TGTGCCAGCAGAACGGACAGGGGCTATGAGCAGTTCTTC CASRTDRGYEQFF
17 TRBJ2-3 TRBD2 TRBV5-4 - TGTGCCAGCAGCTTGGGAGGGCTAGCGGGAGGCACAGATACGCAGTATTTT CASSLGGLAGGTDTQYF
13 TRBJ1-5 TRBD1 TRBV27 - TGTGCCAGCAGACAGGGGGCGGGTCAGCCCCAGCATTTT CASRQGAGQPQHF
13 TRBJ1-1 - TRBV29-1 few TGCAGCGTTGAAAGCGCCGAGGGCACTGAAGCTTTCTTT CSVESAEGTEAFF
15 TRBJ2-1 - TRBV5-5 - TGTGCCAGCAGCTTGGGAGCGTCCGGCTACAATGAGCAGTTCTTC CASSLGASGYNEQFF
13 TRBJ2-5 - TRBV18 many TGTGCCAGCAGCCCGTCGGGACAAGAGACCCAGTACTTC CASSPSGQETQYF
17 TRBJ2-3 TRBD2 TRBV7-9 - TGTGCCAGCAGGAAGCTAACTAGCGACGGTGGGGTAGATACGCAGTATTTT CASRKLTSDGGVDTQYF
14 TRBJ1-1 TRBD1 TRBV6-5 few TGTGCCAGCCGAATAGGACAGGGGAGGACTGAAGCTTTCTTT CASRIGQGRTEAFF
16 TRBJ2-5 - TRBV4-3 many TGCGCCAGCAGCCAAGAATACCGGGGGGCACAAGAGACCCAGTACTTC CASSQEYRGAQETQYF
13 TRBJ2-5 - TRBV7-2 few TGTGCCAGCAGCTTTCAGGGCCACGAGACCCAGTACTTC CASSFQGHETQYF
16 TRBJ2-7 - TRBV5-4 few TGTGCCAGCAGCTCCGCGGGAACACAGGAACCGTACGAGCAGTACTTC CASSSAGTQEPYEQYF
14 TRBJ2-3 - TRBV7-6 few TGTGCCAGCAGCTTAGAGGTCGAAGGGAATACGCAGTATTTT CASSLEVEGNTQYF
16 TRBJ2-1 TRBD1 TRBV20-1 - TGCAGTGCTAACGATCTCGAGGACAGGGTCTTCAATGAGCAGTTCTTC CSANDLEDRVFNEQFF